These 24 T cell receptor beta chains were sequenced from one sample in a study of blood T cell repertoires in COVID-19. Measured with immunoSEQ multiplex PCR; TCRdb has only the in-frame clones, and not every one. The sample has around 300,000 clones; over 80% are singletons. Sequencing used PBMCs or T cells enriched from blood (not recorded which). The receptor source for this set is a man aged 25 to 40 who had recovered from COVID-19.

In this sample, this clone turned up once. The gene calls are TRBV4-2 and TRBJ1-2; 7 positions match TRBD1. Losses at the gene ends were 1 base for V and 9 bases for J; bases not matched to a gene: 5. The CDR3 spans 13 residues. Germline V gene data show CDR1 as LGHNA and CDR2 as YNFKEQ. The chain's CDR3 is CASSQGDSERYTF. CDR3 in DNA: TGTGCCAGCAGCCAAGGGGACAGTGAGCGCTACACCTTC.

V and J are TRBV18 and TRBJ1-5, with 9 bases identical to TRBD1. The CDR3 totals 17 residues. V shed 3 bases and J 5 bases; nucleotides not matched to a gene: 11. The germline V gene encodes CDR1 KGHSH and CDR2 LQKENI. The CDR3 loop reads CASSPQDRGFQYQPQHF. In DNA, the CDR3 is TGTGCCAGCTCACCGCAGGACAGGGGATTTCAGTATCAGCCCCAGCATTTT.

This chain links TRBV9 with TRBJ2-3, with TRBD1 matching over 7 bases. The trim removed 3 bases at V and 4 bases at J, leaving 8 bases unmatched. Per the germline V gene, CDR1 is SGDLS and CDR2 is YYNGEE. The CDR3 runs to 15 residues. The CDR3 reads CASSAEQGRADTQYF. CDR3 in DNA: TGTGCCAGCAGCGCGGAACAGGGGCGGGCAGATACGCAGTATTTT.

The gene calls are TRBV28 and TRBJ2-2; possible D gene TRBD1, 6 bases. Between the trimmed V and J ends, which lost 4 bases and 2 bases, there was a span of 14 bases. The CDR3 has 16 amino acids. From germline, CDR1 is MDHEN and CDR2 SYDVKM. The CDR3 bases are TGTGCCAGCAGTTCCGCTTGGGGGCATAACACCGGGGAGCTGTTTTTT. Its protein product is CASSSAWGHNTGELFF.

A few counts support this clone. This rearrangement joins TRBV19 to TRBJ1-1; D not certain. V was shortened by 6 bases and J by 4 bases, with 12 bases between the two germline ends. This CDR3 region has 13 residues. Germline V lookup: CDR1 LNHDA, CDR2 SQIVND (reference sequence). CDR3 amino acids: CASSPPPSTEAFF. The DNA of the CDR3 is TGTGCCAGTAGCCCCCCCCCTTCCACTGAAGCTTTCTTT.

The genes are TRBV5-1 and TRBJ2-1; a weak D match, TRBD1 (6 bases). The V gene's germline CDR1 is SGHRS and CDR2 YFSETQ. The length of the CDR3 is 17 residues. The CDR3 reads CATGGPSDRNAYNEQFF. In DNA, the CDR3 is TGCGCAACGGGTGGACCCTCCGACAGGAATGCCTACAATGAGCAGTTCTTC. The complete variable domain, with remaining parts taken from reference TRBV5-1 and TRBJ2-1, reads KAGVTQTPRYLIKTRGQQVTLSCSPISGHRSVSWYQQTPGQGLQFLFEYFSETQRNKGNFPGRFSGRQFSNSRSEMNVSTLELGDSALYLCATGGPSDRNAYNEQFFGPGTRLTVL.

The CDR3 nucleotides are TGTGCCAGCAGCTTGGTATCTGACAGGGTGTCTGGAAACACCATATATTTT. Its protein product is CASSLVSDRVSGNTIYF. The rearrangement joins TRBV5-5 to TRBJ1-3; TRBD1 matches at 7 bases. V lost 0 bases and J lost 1; bases outside the gene matches: 7. Per germline, CDR1 SGHKS and CDR2 YYEKEE (reference sequence). The CDR3 has 17 residues.

The V gene is TRBV27, the J gene TRBJ1-2; 8 nucleotides line up with TRBD1. Germline V gene lookup returns CDR1 MNHEY and CDR2 SMNVEV (reference sequence). After removal of 4 bases from V and 4 bases from J, the junction contained 8 bases not matched to a gene. The CDR3 sequence is 15 residues long. CDR3: CASSSSGTGSYGYTF. CDR3 coding DNA: TGTGCCAGCAGTTCCTCCGGGACAGGCTCCTATGGCTACACCTTC.

This chain links TRBV5-1 with TRBJ1-1, with 7 bases that match TRBD1. Germline CDR1 reads SGHRS; CDR2 reads YFSETQ. The CDR3 consists of 14 residues. Losses at the gene ends were 4 bases for V and 4 bases for J; bases not matched to a gene: 7. CDR3 residues: CASSPGTVATEAFF. The CDR3 DNA reads as TGCGCCAGCAGCCCGGGGACAGTTGCCACTGAAGCTTTCTTT.

This clone came up a few times. The chain combines TRBV24-1 with TRBJ1-2, with D perhaps TRBD1 (5 bases). The CDR3 has 14 amino acids. In germline, CDR1 is KGHDR, CDR2 SFDVKD. The V end was cut by 0 bases, the J end by 4 bases, with 8 bases between. This chain's CDR3 is CATSDLDSSYGYTF. CDR3 in DNA: TGTGCCACCAGTGATTTGGACAGTAGCTATGGCTACACCTTC.

The chain links TRBV28 to TRBJ2-7; possible D gene TRBD2, 5 bases. This CDR3 contains 14 residues. V dropped 5 bases and J dropped 1 base, with 12 bases sitting between them. Germline V gives CDR1 MDHEN, CDR2 SYDVKM. CDR3 residues: CASSEGLGSYEQYF. CDR3 nucleotides: TGTGCCAGCAGTGAAGGACTGGGTTCCTACGAGCAGTACTTC.

The chain employs TRBV3-1 (or the pseudogene TRBV3-2) and TRBJ2-3; TRBD1 matches at 7 bases. CDR3 length: 15 amino acids. The germline V gene encodes CDR1 LGHDT and CDR2 YNNKEL (reference sequence). V lost 1 base and J lost 3; bases outside the gene matches: 4. This chain's CDR3 is CASSQGQGWTDTQYF. In DNA form, the CDR3 reads TGTGCCAGCAGCCAAGGACAGGGTTGGACAGATACGCAGTATTTT.

The chain has TRBV9 and TRBJ2-6, with D unresolved. There are 15 residues in the CDR3. Trimming removed 0 bases at V and 3 bases at J, with 7 bases between. CDR1 and CDR2 from the germline V gene are SGDLS and YYNGEE. The CDR3 reads CASSVAGFGANVLTF. The CDR3 coding sequence is TGTGCCAGCAGCGTAGCAGGTTTTGGGGCCAACGTCCTGACTTTC.

The rearrangement links TRBV7-8 to TRBJ2-1, with 8 bases that match TRBD2. Trimming took 3 bases from V and 7 from J; bases not matched to a gene: 11. CDR3 length equals 16 residues. Germline V CDR1 and CDR2: SGHVS, FQNEAQ. The CDR3, as DNA: TGTGCCAGCAGCTTCGTTTCAGCGGGGGTAAGAAATGAGCAGTTCTTC. This codes for CASSFVSAGVRNEQFF.

The chain recombines TRBV28 with TRBJ1-6; D perhaps matches TRBD1 (5 bases). Deletions cut 1 base from V and 5 bases from J, with 12 bases between. This CDR3 has 16 amino acids. The germline V gene encodes CDR1 MDHEN and CDR2 SYDVKM. CDR3 residues: CASSLFRVEDNSPLHF. In nucleotides, the CDR3 is TGTGCCAGCAGTTTATTCAGGGTTGAGGATAATTCACCCCTCCACTTT.

This chain joins TRBV7-6 and TRBJ2-1; tentatively, D is TRBD1 (5 bases). The CDR3 runs 18 residues. V gave up 0 bases and J gave up 6 bases, with 21 bases separating them. Germline values: CDR1 SGHVS, CDR2 FNYEAQ. The DNA for the CDR3 is TGTGCCAGCAGCTTAGCGGCCCAGGGCGGTTGGATGGGCAATGAGCAGTTCTTC. Amino acids: CASSLAAQGGWMGNEQFF.

The chain links TRBV28 to TRBJ2-5; the D gene is possibly TRBD2 (7 bases). Germline V gene data show CDR1 as MDHEN and CDR2 as SYDVKM. The CDR3 covers 16 residues. The V end lost 1 base, the J end lost 1 base, and 13 bases lay between the germline ends. The CDR3 is CASSLYGGAGQETQYF. CDR3 in DNA: TGTGCCAGCAGTTTATATGGGGGGGCAGGCCAAGAGACCCAGTACTTC.

The chain recombines TRBV5-4 with TRBJ2-5; no clear D gene. Germline assignment: CDR1 SGHNT and CDR2 YYREEE (reference sequence). V lost 0 bases and J lost 0, with 9 bases in between. The CDR3 totals 15 residues. CDR3 amino acids: CASSLAAGNQETQYF. CDR3 coding DNA: TGTGCCAGCAGCTTGGCCGCAGGAAACCAAGAGACCCAGTACTTC.

The CDR3, as DNA: TGCGCCAGCAGCCAATACCAAGACGGGAGGGATGGCTACACCTTC. Protein sequence: CASSQYQDGRDGYTF. This sequence joins TRBV4-1 and TRBJ1-2; D unclear. The germline V and J ends were trimmed by 2 bases and 6 bases, with 16 bases remaining between them. The CDR3 is 15 amino acids. Germline V lookup: CDR1 MGHRA, CDR2 YSYEKL.

This clone was recorded a few times. The chain links TRBV6-5 to TRBJ1-6; D ambiguous. Trimming cost V 6 bases and J 2 bases, with 8 bases left between them. Germline V lookup: CDR1 MNHEY, CDR2 SVGAGI. The CDR3 sequence is 14 residues long. CDR3 nucleotide sequence: TGTGCCAGCAGCGCGGGCCCCTATAATTCACCCCTCCACTTT. It specifies CASSAGPYNSPLHF.

This clone appeared once. The V gene is TRBV5-1, the J gene TRBJ1-3, with D maybe TRBD1 (5 bases). The CDR3 covers 14 residues. Deletions cut 6 bases from V and 0 bases from J, with 10 bases between. In germline, CDR1 is SGHRS, CDR2 YFSETQ. The DNA for the CDR3 is TGCGCCAGCACTCAGGGATACTCTGGAAACACCATATATTTT. Its translation: CASTQGYSGNTIYF. Based on the CDR3 plus reference TRBV5-1 and TRBJ1-3, the full variable domain is KAGVTQTPRYLIKTRGQQVTLSCSPISGHRSVSWYQQTPGQGLQFLFEYFSETQRNKGNFPGRFSGRQFSNSRSEMNVSTLELGDSALYLCASTQGYSGNTIYFGEGSWLTVV.

The V and J genes are TRBV7-2 and TRBJ2-5, with 7 bases matching TRBD1. V gave up 5 bases and J gave up 3 bases; unmatched junction bases: 3. This CDR3 has 13 amino acids. In germline, CDR1 is SGHTA, CDR2 FQGNSA. CDR3 DNA: TGTGCCAGCAGCAAGACAGGGAAAGAGACCCAGTACTTC. Protein: CASSKTGKETQYF.

The chain recombines TRBV7-9 with TRBJ1-1, with a tentative D call TRBD1 (6 bases). This CDR3 contains 12 residues. CDR1 SEHNR and CDR2 FQNEAQ come from the germline V gene (reference sequence). V shed 5 bases and J shed 5 bases, with 9 bases lying between them. The CDR3 is CASSRGGTEAFF. The DNA of the CDR3 is TGTGCCAGCAGCAGAGGGGGAACTGAAGCTTTCTTT.

This rearrangement joins TRBV5-1 to TRBJ2-1; 8 nucleotides line up with TRBD2. Trimming cost V 0 bases and J 10 bases; bases outside gene matches: 3. Germline values: CDR1 SGHRS, CDR2 YFSETQ. CDR3 length equals 13 residues. DNA for the CDR3: TGCGCCAGCAGCTTGGGGGGACTAGACGAGCAGTTCTTC. It translates to CASSLGGLDEQFF.